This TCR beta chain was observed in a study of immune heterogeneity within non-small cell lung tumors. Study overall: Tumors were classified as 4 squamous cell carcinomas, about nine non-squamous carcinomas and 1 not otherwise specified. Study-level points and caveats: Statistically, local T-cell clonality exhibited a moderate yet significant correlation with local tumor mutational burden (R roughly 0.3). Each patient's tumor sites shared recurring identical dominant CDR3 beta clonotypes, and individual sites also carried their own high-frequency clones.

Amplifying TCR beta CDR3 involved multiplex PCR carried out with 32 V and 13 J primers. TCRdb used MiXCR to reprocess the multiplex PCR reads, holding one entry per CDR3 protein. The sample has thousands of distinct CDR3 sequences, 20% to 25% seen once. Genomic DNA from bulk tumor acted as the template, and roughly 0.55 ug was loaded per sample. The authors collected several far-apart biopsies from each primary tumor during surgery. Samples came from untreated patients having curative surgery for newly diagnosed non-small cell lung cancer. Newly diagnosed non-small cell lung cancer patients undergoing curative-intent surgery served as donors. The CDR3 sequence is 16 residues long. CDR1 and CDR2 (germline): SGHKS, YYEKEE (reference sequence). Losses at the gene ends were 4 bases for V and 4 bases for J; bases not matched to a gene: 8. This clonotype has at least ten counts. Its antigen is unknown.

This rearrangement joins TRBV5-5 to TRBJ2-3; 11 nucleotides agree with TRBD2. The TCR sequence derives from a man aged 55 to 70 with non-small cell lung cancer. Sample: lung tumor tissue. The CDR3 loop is CASSPGVAGGPDTQYF. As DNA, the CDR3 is TGTGCCAGCAGCCCGGGGGTAGCGGGAGGGCCAGATACGCAGTATTTT.